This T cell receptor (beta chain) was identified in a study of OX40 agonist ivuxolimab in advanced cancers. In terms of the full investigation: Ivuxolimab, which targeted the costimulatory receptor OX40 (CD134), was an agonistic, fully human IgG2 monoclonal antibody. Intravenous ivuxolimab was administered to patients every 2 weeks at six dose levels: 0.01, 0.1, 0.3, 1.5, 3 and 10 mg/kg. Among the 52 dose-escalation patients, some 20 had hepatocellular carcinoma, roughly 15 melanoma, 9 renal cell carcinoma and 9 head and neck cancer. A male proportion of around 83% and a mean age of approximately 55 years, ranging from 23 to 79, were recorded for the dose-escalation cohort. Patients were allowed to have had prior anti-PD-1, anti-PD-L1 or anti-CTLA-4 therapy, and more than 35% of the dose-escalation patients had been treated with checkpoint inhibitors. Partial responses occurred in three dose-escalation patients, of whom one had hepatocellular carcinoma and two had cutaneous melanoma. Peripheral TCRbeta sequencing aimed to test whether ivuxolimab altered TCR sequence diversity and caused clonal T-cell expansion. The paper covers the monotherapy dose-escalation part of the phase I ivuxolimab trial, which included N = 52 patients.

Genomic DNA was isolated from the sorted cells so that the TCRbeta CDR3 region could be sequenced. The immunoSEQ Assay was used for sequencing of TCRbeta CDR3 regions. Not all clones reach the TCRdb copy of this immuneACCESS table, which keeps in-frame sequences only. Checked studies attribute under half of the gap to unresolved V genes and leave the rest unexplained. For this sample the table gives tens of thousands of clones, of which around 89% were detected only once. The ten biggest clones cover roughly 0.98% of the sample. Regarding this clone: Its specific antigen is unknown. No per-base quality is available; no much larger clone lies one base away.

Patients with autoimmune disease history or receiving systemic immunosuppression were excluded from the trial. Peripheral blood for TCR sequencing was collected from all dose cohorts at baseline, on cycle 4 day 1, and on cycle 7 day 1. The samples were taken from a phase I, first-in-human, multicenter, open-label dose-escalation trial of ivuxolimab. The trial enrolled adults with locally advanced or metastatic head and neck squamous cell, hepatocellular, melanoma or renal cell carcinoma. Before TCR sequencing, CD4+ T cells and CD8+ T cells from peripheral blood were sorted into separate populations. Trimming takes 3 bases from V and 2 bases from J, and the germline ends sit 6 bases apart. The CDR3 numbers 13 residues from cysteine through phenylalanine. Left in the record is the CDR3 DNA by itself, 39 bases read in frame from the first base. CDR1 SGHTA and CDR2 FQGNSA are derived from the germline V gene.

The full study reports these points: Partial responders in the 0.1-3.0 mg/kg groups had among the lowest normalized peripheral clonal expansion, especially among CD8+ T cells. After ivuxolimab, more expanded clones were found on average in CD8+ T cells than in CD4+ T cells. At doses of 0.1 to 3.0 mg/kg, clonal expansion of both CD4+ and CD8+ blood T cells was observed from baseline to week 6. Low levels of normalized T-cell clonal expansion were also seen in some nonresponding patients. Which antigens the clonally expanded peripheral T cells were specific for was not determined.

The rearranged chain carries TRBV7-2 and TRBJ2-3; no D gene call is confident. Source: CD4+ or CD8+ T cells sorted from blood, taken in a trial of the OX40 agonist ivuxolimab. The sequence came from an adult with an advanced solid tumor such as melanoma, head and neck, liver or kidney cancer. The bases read TGTGCCAGCAGCTTCGATGTCACAGATACGCAGTATTTT. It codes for CASSFDVTDTQYF.